A single sample gave rise to the 30 T cell receptor beta chains below, sequenced in a study of blood T cell repertoires in COVID-19. Assay used: immunoSEQ multiplex PCR; TCRdb lists only in-frame clones, some missing. The data show about 59,000 clones, 90% to 95% seen once. Sequences were obtained from peripheral blood. Receptors originate from a human donor in a cohort sampled during active COVID-19.

The CDR3 DNA reads as TGTGCCAGCCCGCCGCCAGCGGGGGGCCGGGAGACCCAGTACTTC. As protein: CASPPPAGGRETQYF. V gene TRBV6-4 combines with J gene TRBJ2-5, with 9 nucleotides matching TRBD2. The germline V gene has CDR1 MRHNA and CDR2 SNTAGT. The CDR3 extends over 15 amino acids. The V and J ends lost 8 bases and 5 bases, in that order; junction bases with no gene match: 12.

This chain joins TRBV6-2 or TRBV6-3 and TRBJ2-3, with 8 bases identical to TRBD2. Germline loops: CDR1 MNHEY, CDR2 SVGEGT. The CDR3 length is 14 residues. The V gene end was trimmed by 6 bases and the J gene end by 1 base; junction bases not matched to a gene: 3. The CDR3 here is CASSWRGGTDTQYF. In DNA, the CDR3 is TGTGCCAGCAGCTGGCGGGGGGGCACAGATACGCAGTATTTT.

The chain employs TRBV7-8 and TRBJ1-6, with D possibly TRBD1 on 6 matching bases. Germline V CDR1 and CDR2: SGHVS, FQNEAQ. The CDR3 runs to 12 residues. The V end lost 8 bases, the J end lost 10 bases, and 12 bases lay between the germline ends. In DNA form, the CDR3 reads TGTGCCAGCGGGAGGGGGGGATCACCCCTCCACTTT. Residues: CASGRGGSPLHF.

The chain links TRBV2 to TRBJ2-7; 7 bases match TRBD2. Trimming took 4 bases from V and 5 from J; bases not matched to a gene: 2. Germline V gene lookup returns CDR1 SNHLY and CDR2 FYNNEI. This CDR3 spans 12 amino acids. The CDR3 DNA reads as TGTGCCAGCAGTGGGCGGGGGAACGAGCAGTACTTC. Its translation: CASSGRGNEQYF.

The genes are TRBV4-3 and TRBJ1-2; no clear D. Deletions cut 0 bases from V and 7 bases from J, with 15 bases between. Per germline, CDR1 LGHNA and CDR2 YSLEER. The CDR3 runs to 15 residues. The CDR3 here is CASSQDLPAAGGYTF. The CDR3 region has the DNA TGCGCCAGCAGCCAAGATTTACCGGCTGCAGGTGGCTACACCTTC.

The sample holds a few counts of this clone. One junction end disagrees with the germline gene, perhaps due to a read error. The V gene is TRBV7-7, the J gene TRBJ1-3, with D unclear. Germline assignment: CDR1 SSHAT and CDR2 FNYEAQ (reference sequence). The CDR3 contains 19 residues. This CDR3 is CASSCEESEENLSGNTIYF. The CDR3 DNA reads TGTGCTAGCAGCTGTGAGGAAAGTGAGGAAAACCTCTCTGGAAACACCATATATTTT.

The chain employs TRBV2 and TRBJ1-5; D is uncertain. The CDR3 has 13 residues. Germline-derived CDR1 and CDR2 are SNHLY and FYNNEI. Trimming pared 4 bases from V and 4 bases from J, leaving 8 bases between. This CDR3 reads CASSVWANQPQHF. DNA for the CDR3: TGTGCCAGCAGTGTTTGGGCGAATCAGCCCCAGCATTTT.

This rearrangement joins TRBV18 to TRBJ2-1; 7 bases line up with TRBD1. J lost 4 bases, V lost 5 bases, and 2 bases had no gene match. This CDR3 spans 13 amino acids. Germline V gene sequence: CDR1 KGHSH, CDR2 LQKENI. The CDR3 DNA sequence: TGTGCCAGCTCAACGGGACAGTACAATGAGCAGTTCTTC. Translated, it gives CASSTGQYNEQFF. The full variable domain, with the rest looked up from reference TRBV18 and TRBJ2-1, is NAGVMQNPRHLVRRRGQEARLRCSPMKGHSHVYWYRQLPEEGLKFMVYLQKENIIDESGMPKERFSAEFPKEGPSILRIQQVVRGDSAAYFCASSTGQYNEQFFGPGTRLTVL.

This chain links TRBV28 with TRBJ1-1, with D possibly being TRBD1 (5 bases). The CDR3 consists of 14 residues. Germline CDR1 reads MDHEN; CDR2 reads SYDVKM. V was shortened by 7 bases and J by 10 bases, with 22 bases between the two germline ends. DNA for the CDR3: TGTGCCAGCACCCCCGCTGCCCGGGACTTCGGAGCTTTCTTT. This gives the protein CASTPAARDFGAFF.

This clone occurred a few times. The V and J genes are TRBV5-1 and TRBJ2-7, with 9 bases lining up with TRBD1. Germline CDR1 SGHRS, CDR2 YFSETQ. This CDR3 region has 15 residues. The junction had 8 bases not matched to a gene; V was cut back by 4 bases and J by 3 bases. The CDR3 sequence: CASSAGTGNYYEQYF. Written as DNA, the CDR3 is TGCGCCAGCAGCGCCGGGACAGGGAATTACTACGAGCAGTACTTC.

The rearrangement uses TRBV28 and TRBJ1-2; weak D call: TRBD1 (6 bases). The V gene's germline CDR1 is MDHEN and CDR2 SYDVKM. Trimming pared 4 bases from V and 2 bases from J, leaving 11 bases between. The CDR3 covers 14 residues. CDR3 region: CASSSRGPNYGYTF. The CDR3 DNA is TGTGCCAGCAGTTCGCGGGGGCCGAACTATGGCTACACCTTC.

The CDR3 nucleotides are TGTGCCAGCAGGGTAGACTCCTACGAGCAGTACTTC. Translating gives CASRVDSYEQYF. This chain connects TRBV28 to TRBJ2-7; D is ambiguous. The CDR3 covers 12 residues. Germline CDR1 is MDHEN and CDR2 is SYDVKM. Trimming shortened V by 6 bases and J by 0 bases, and 6 bases separated the two germline ends.

A word on this clone: The junction differs from germline at one of its ends, possibly a read error. The V gene is TRBV12-3 or TRBV12-4, the J gene TRBJ1-1; a weak D match, TRBD1 (6 bases). This CDR3 spans 12 amino acids. CDR3 in DNA: TGTGCCAGCAGTGCGCCGGACAGTAAAGAAGTCTTT. This codes for CASSAPDSKEVF.

DNA for the CDR3: TGTGCCAGCATTTCCACCAGCGGGAGTTACGAGCAGTACTTC. Translating gives CASISTSGSYEQYF. The chain is built from TRBV6-5 and TRBJ2-7; TRBD2 aligns across 8 bases. Germline CDR1 reads MNHEY; CDR2 reads SVGAGI. This CDR3 contains 14 residues. Trimming took 7 bases from V and 4 from J; bases not matched to a gene: 9.

The chain couples TRBV6-5 to TRBJ2-1; 9 nucleotides line up with TRBD2. Germline trimming cut 8 bases from V and 6 bases from J; bases unmatched to any gene: 5. This CDR3 has 13 amino acids. CDR1 and CDR2 from the germline V gene are MNHEY and SVGAGI. As DNA, the CDR3 is TGTGCCAGCCGAGAGACTAGCGGCAATGAGCAGTTCTTC. This codes for CASRETSGNEQFF.

The chain is built from TRBV6-1 and TRBJ2-1; 9 bases match TRBD2. The germline CDR1 and CDR2 sequences are MNHNS and SASEGT. The trim removed 2 bases at V and 7 bases at J, leaving 3 bases unmatched. The CDR3 extends over 14 amino acids. CDR3 DNA: TGTGCCAGCAGTGAACCGGGACTAGCTAATGAGCAGTTCTTC. The encoded protein is CASSEPGLANEQFF.

The J gene is TRBJ1-1, the V gene TRBV6-4; tentatively, D is TRBD1 (6 bases). The germline gives CDR1 MRHNA, CDR2 SNTAGT. V shed 3 bases and J shed 6 bases, with 11 bases lying between them. The CDR3 loop spans 13 amino acids. In nucleotides, the CDR3 is TGTGCCAGCAGTGAGCAGGGGCGGGCTGAAGCTTTCTTT. Its translation is CASSEQGRAEAFF.

This clone was seen just once. The CDR3 region is CASSKESSNYGYTF. CDR3 DNA sequence: TGCGCCAGCAGCAAGGAGTCCTCTAACTATGGCTACACCTTC. This chain uses TRBV5-1 with TRBJ1-2; D not certain. V lost 4 bases and J lost 0, with 10 bases in between. This CDR3 contains 14 residues. Germline assignment: CDR1 SGHRS and CDR2 YFSETQ.

The rearrangement uses TRBV13 and TRBJ2-7, with TRBD1 matching over 8 bases. V shed 0 bases and J 7 bases; nucleotides not matched to a gene: 8. CDR3 size: 15 residues. CDR1 is PRHDT, CDR2 FYEKMQ, per germline (reference sequence). CDR3 nucleotide sequence: TGTGCCAGCAGCTTAGGTACGACAGGGGCTGAAGAGCAGTACTTC. It yields the protein CASSLGTTGAEEQYF.

This chain links TRBV6-5 with TRBJ2-2; 7 bases line up with TRBD2. J gave up 3 bases and V 6 bases, and 7 bases lay outside the gene matches. This CDR3 is built from 15 residues. Germline CDR1 reads MNHEY; CDR2 reads SVGAGI. CDR3 protein: CASRGLGGDTGELFF. The DNA for the CDR3 is TGTGCCAGCAGAGGCCTTGGGGGGGACACCGGGGAGCTGTTTTTT.

The V gene is TRBV9, the J gene TRBJ2-5; a weak D match, TRBD2 (6 bases). Germline CDR1 SGDLS, CDR2 YYNGEE. The CDR3 has 15 amino acids. Trimming removed 0 bases from V and 5 bases from J, with 14 bases in between. The CDR3 sequence is CASSVELAPSETQYF. The DNA for the CDR3 is TGTGCCAGCAGCGTAGAACTAGCCCCCTCGGAGACCCAGTACTTC.

The chain has TRBV28 and TRBJ1-5; D might be TRBD1 (5 bases). The V end was cut by 8 bases, the J end by 5 bases, with 13 bases between. CDR3 size: 13 residues. From germline, CDR1 is MDHEN and CDR2 SYDVKM. The CDR3 loop is CASEGADHQPQHF. CDR3 nucleotide sequence: TGTGCCAGCGAAGGGGCAGACCATCAGCCCCAGCATTTT.

The V gene is TRBV13, the J gene TRBJ2-5; 12 nucleotides agree with TRBD2. CDR3 length equals 16 residues. Germline V lookup: CDR1 PRHDT, CDR2 FYEKMQ (reference sequence). With 2 bases clipped from V and 4 bases from J, the junction kept 5 bases outside the gene matches. For the CDR3, the DNA is TGTGCCAGCAGCTTACAACTAGCGGGAGGTGGAGAGACCCAGTACTTC. Its protein product is CASSLQLAGGGETQYF.

The CDR3, as DNA: TGTGCCAGTAGTATAGACCGGGGGGAAAAACTGTTTTTT. Translated: CASSIDRGEKLFF. The chain joins TRBV19 to TRBJ1-4, with a weak D call TRBD1 (5 bases). This CDR3 has 13 residues. Trimming took off 0 bases at V and 8 bases at J, with 7 bases between the two ends. Per the germline V gene, CDR1 is LNHDA and CDR2 is SQIVND (reference sequence).

This clone occurred once. Here the CDR3 DNA reads TGTGCCACCAGCAGAGTAGGCGGGGGGGCTTATGAGACCCAGTACTTC. Translating gives CATSRVGGGAYETQYF. The chain employs TRBV15 and TRBJ2-5, with 9 bases matching TRBD2. The CDR3 extends over 16 amino acids. The germline CDR1 and CDR2 sequences are LNHNV and YYDKDF (reference sequence). J lost 5 bases, V lost 1 base, and 8 bases had no gene match.

The gene calls are TRBV18 and TRBJ1-6; 7 bases agree with TRBD1. The trim removed 3 bases at V and 7 bases at J, leaving 6 bases unmatched. The CDR3 has 15 residues. Per germline, CDR1 KGHSH and CDR2 LQKENI. The CDR3 loop reads CASSPTGDPNSPLHF. As DNA, the CDR3 is TGTGCCAGCTCACCTACAGGGGATCCCAATTCACCCCTCCACTTT.

This clone was detected only once. This chain connects TRBV4-1 to TRBJ2-7, with a tentative D call TRBD1 (5 bases). CDR1 and CDR2 (germline): MGHRA, YSYEKL. Trimming cost V 0 bases and J 6 bases, with 9 bases left between them. The CDR3 loop spans 13 amino acids. The DNA for the CDR3 is TGCGCCAGCAGCCAAGACAGGGCTGGCGAGCAGTACTTC. Translated, it gives CASSQDRAGEQYF.

The V and J genes are TRBV10-3 and TRBJ1-4, with D possibly TRBD1 on 6 matching bases. The CDR3 is made up of 12 amino acids. V was shortened by 11 bases and J by 4 bases, with 11 bases between the two germline ends. CDR1 and CDR2 from the germline V gene are ENHRY and SYGVKD. The CDR3 spells CAVQGGNEKLFF. Written as DNA, the CDR3 is TGTGCCGTACAGGGCGGTAATGAAAAACTGTTTTTT.

The chain employs TRBV10-3 and TRBJ1-2; no reliable D call. The CDR3 is 14 amino acids. Germline CDR1 ENHRY, CDR2 SYGVKD. V was cut by 6 bases and J by 0 bases, with 11 bases left in between. Here the CDR3 DNA reads TGTGCCATCAGAGGACTCGACACTAACTATGGCTACACCTTC. Protein product: CAIRGLDTNYGYTF.

The chain has TRBV9 and TRBJ2-3, with 8 positions matching TRBD1. The trim removed 4 bases at V and 4 bases at J, leaving 5 bases unmatched. The CDR3 has 14 residues. Germline V CDR1 and CDR2: SGDLS, YYNGEE. The CDR3 is CASSYSGGADTQYF. CDR3 bases: TGTGCCAGCAGCTACTCAGGGGGCGCAGATACGCAGTATTTT.